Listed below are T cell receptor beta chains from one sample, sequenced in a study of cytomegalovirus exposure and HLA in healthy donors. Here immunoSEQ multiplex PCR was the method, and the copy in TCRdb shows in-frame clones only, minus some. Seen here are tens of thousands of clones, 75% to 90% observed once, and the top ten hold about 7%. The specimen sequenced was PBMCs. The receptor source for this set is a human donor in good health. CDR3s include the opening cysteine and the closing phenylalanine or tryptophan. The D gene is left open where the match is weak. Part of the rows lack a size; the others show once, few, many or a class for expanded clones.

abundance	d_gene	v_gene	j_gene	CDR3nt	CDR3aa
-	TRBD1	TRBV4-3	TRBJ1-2	TGCGCCAGCAGCCAGACAGGGACCCAAGCGACTTATGGCTACACCTTC	CASSQTGTQATYGYTF
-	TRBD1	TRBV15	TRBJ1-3	TGTGCCACCAGCAGAGTACGACAGGGAGGAAACACCATATATTTT	CATSRVRQGGNTIYF
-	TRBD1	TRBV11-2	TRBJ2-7	TGTGCCAGCAGCTCCAGTCCGGGACAGGGGGCCCACGAGCAGTACTTC	CASSSSPGQGAHEQYF
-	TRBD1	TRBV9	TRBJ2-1	TGTGCCAGCAGCGTAGTAGGGGACAGCACCTACAATGAGCAGTTCTTC	CASSVVGDSTYNEQFF
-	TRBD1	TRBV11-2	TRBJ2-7	TGTGCCAGCAGCTCAGGACGGACAGGGAACTACGAGCAGTACTTC	CASSSGRTGNYEQYF
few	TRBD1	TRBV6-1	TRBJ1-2	TGTGCCAGCAGAGCCGGGACAGGGCAATATGGCTACACCTTC	CASRAGTGQYGYTF
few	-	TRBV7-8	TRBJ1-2	TGTGCCAGCAGCTTTGACGACTCCGCCGGTGGCTACACCTTC	CASSFDDSAGGYTF
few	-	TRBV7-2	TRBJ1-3	TGTGCCAGCAGCCCGTGGGGGCCGGGAAGCACCATATATTTT	CASSPWGPGSTIYF
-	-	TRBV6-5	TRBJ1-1	TGTGCCAGCAGCGCGCGATACACTGAAGCTTTCTTT	CASSARYTEAFF
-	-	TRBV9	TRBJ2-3	TGTGCCAGCAGCTTGCAGGGGTATAGCACAGATACGCAGTATTTT	CASSLQGYSTDTQYF
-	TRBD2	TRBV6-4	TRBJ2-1	TGTGCCAGCAGTGATGGGATAGCGGGGTACAATGAGCAGTTCTTC	CASSDGIAGYNEQFF
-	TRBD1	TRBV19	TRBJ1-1	TGTGCCAGTAGTTGGCCAGGGGGGATGAACACTGAAGCTTTCTTT	CASSWPGGMNTEAFF
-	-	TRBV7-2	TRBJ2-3	TGTGCCAGCAGCTCCGACACGAATTGGGATACGCAGTATTTT	CASSSDTNWDTQYF
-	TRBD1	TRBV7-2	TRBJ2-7	TGTGCCAGCAGCCCCGACAGGGGAGGAACCTACGAGCAGTACTTC	CASSPDRGGTYEQYF
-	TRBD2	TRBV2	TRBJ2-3	TGTGCCAGCAGGCTAGCGGGGGGGTGGGATACGCAGTATTTT	CASRLAGGWDTQYF
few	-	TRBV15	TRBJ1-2	TGTGCCACCAGCAGAGGGGTCCAAGCGGCCATTGGCTACACCTTC	CATSRGVQAAIGYTF
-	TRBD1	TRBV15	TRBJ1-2	TGTGCCACCAGCAGCCCTTCGAGGGGGCCTGGCTATGGCTACACCTTC	CATSSPSRGPGYGYTF
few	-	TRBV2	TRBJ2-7	TGTGCCAGCAGTGAAGACTATCCATCCCGGGACACGCTCTCCTACGAGCAGTACTTC	CASSEDYPSRDTLSYEQYF
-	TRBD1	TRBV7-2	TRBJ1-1	TGTGCCAGCAGCCGACAGGGACAGGGATCCACTGAAGCTTTCTTT	CASSRQGQGSTEAFF
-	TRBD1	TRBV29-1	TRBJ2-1	TGCAGCGTTGAAAGGGCGCTGGTTGGACAGGACAATGAGCAGTTCTTC	CSVERALVGQDNEQFF
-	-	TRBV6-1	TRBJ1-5	TGTGCCAGCAGTGAAAAAAGAGGCCAGGGTAATCAGCCCCAGCATTTT	CASSEKRGQGNQPQHF